Given below is one TCR beta chain in context. The CDR3 sequence is 15 residues long. Per the germline V gene, CDR1 is LNHDA and CDR2 is SQIVND (reference sequence). V shed 1 base and J shed 3 bases, with 9 bases lying between them. The sample originates from a study of blood T cell repertoires in COVID-19. Across the whole study: Sources were T cells, B-cell-depleted T cells, or PBMCs; the material itself was cDNA or gDNA.

Sequencing used immunoSEQ multiplex PCR; TCRdb keeps in-frame clones, though not all of them. This sample carries more than 200,000 clones, roughly 84% of them seen once, and the ten largest clones take approximately 7.3%. Sequencing input: PBMCs or T cells enriched from blood (not recorded which). This clonotype was sampled from a man aged 25-45 years in a cohort exposed to, infected with or recovered from COVID-19 (not recorded which). The chain uses TRBV19 and TRBJ2-2; possibly TRBD1 for D (6 bases). CDR3 region: CASSIAGQDTGELFF. In nucleotides, the CDR3 is TGTGCCAGTAGTATAGCGGGACAAGACACCGGGGAGCTGTTTTTT.